This T cell receptor (beta chain) was profiled in a study of cytomegalovirus exposure and HLA in healthy donors. Study conclusions and caveats: More clonal expansion characterized HLA-associated TCR beta chains than equally common others in a later analysis.

Germline lookup yields CDR1 SEHNR and CDR2 FQNEAQ (reference sequence). This CDR3 has 12 amino acids. Trimming removed 11 bases from V and 4 bases from J, with 14 bases in between. The study sampled nominally healthy donors, though unrecorded immune exposures were likely. PCR primers comprised 60 Vbeta and 13 Jbeta primers. The data were produced by immunoSEQ multiplex PCR, yet TCRdb's version contains in-frame clones alone and is incomplete. Altogether 150,000 to 200,000 clones are present, over 65% being singletons, with the ten largest covering around 3.1%. For this clone: Its specificity is not known.

The chain couples TRBV7-9 to TRBJ1-2, with D tentatively TRBD1 (6 bases). Sequencing input: PBMCs. The TCR was taken from a woman aged 40 to 50 in good health and CMV-seronegative. The CDR3: CAYPRGGYGYTF. For the CDR3, the DNA is TGTGCCTACCCAAGGGGGGGCTATGGCTACACCTTC.